One and the same sample provided the 18 T cell receptor beta chains below, sequenced in a study of identical twins (dated by TCRdb to about 2016). The library was made by 5' RACE. Sequencer: Illumina HiSeq 2000. TCRdb itself trimmed the public reads at Q25 with fastp, ran MiXCR and retained productive beta chains. Duplicate CDR3 protein sequences are folded into a single record with the most common DNA and genes. The sample yields around 960,000 distinct CDR3 sequences; 10% to 15% were counted once. About 1.6% of the sample goes to the ten largest clones. These data were also filed under a second study, of yellow fever vaccine responses in identical twins.

Sequencing input: PBMCs. Every receptor here comes from a woman under 30 in good health.

In its sample, this clonotype was seen many times. The V gene is TRBV9, the J gene TRBJ1-5; D is undetermined. The germline V and J ends were trimmed by 2 bases and 2 bases, with 11 bases remaining between them. The CDR3 runs to 15 residues. The germline CDR1 and CDR2 sequences are SGDLS and YYNGEE. Written as DNA, the CDR3 is TGTGCCAGCAGCGTTGATGTAAACGGCAATCAGCCCCAGCATTTT. As protein: CASSVDVNGNQPQHF.

This clonotype occurred a few times. The CDR3 DNA reads TGCAGCGCGTCGGACAGGGGACGGGCCGGGGAGCTGTTTTTT. Translation gives CSASDRGRAGELFF. The chain joins TRBV29-1 to TRBJ2-2, with 9 positions matching TRBD1. The CDR3 is 14 residues long. CDR1 and CDR2 from the germline V gene are SQVTM and ANQGSEA. The ends lost 7 bases at V and 6 bases at J; junction bases unmatched: 9.

This clonotype has more than one count but fewer than ten. The J gene is TRBJ2-2, the V gene TRBV24-1; D possibly corresponds to TRBD2 (6 bases). Germline V CDR1 and CDR2: KGHDR, SFDVKD. Deletions cut 7 bases from V and 0 bases from J, with 8 bases between. The CDR3 runs to 14 residues. The CDR3 region is CATRDYSNTGELFF. The CDR3 coding sequence is TGTGCCACCAGGGACTACTCGAACACCGGGGAGCTGTTTTTT.

This clonotype occurred a few times. CDR3 amino acids: CASSLIGQGAGNEQFF. CDR3 coding DNA: TGTGCCAGCAGCTTGATCGGGCAGGGGGCGGGTAATGAGCAGTTCTTC. The chain has TRBV5-6 and TRBJ2-1, with TRBD1 matching 8 bases. V shed 1 base and J 7 bases; nucleotides not matched to a gene: 10. The CDR3 runs to 16 residues. Germline V gene data show CDR1 as SGHDT and CDR2 as YYEEEE.

The chain has TRBV21-1 and TRBJ2-7; the table calls TRBD2, which could not be checked here. TRBV21-1 is labeled a pseudogene. The CDR3 runs 18 residues. Here the CDR3 DNA reads TGTGCCAGCAGCAAAGAAAAGTCGGCGGGAACGGACTCCTACGAGCAGTACGTC. Amino acids: CASSKEKSAGTDSYEQYV.

This clonotype occurred a few times. The chain is built from TRBV19 and TRBJ2-3; no reliable D call. This CDR3 comprises 14 residues. Germline loops: CDR1 LNHDA, CDR2 SQIVND (reference sequence). Trimming removed 4 bases at V and 6 bases at J, with 14 bases between. The DNA for the CDR3 is TGTGCCAGTAGTAATATGGAAATGGGCGATACGCAGTATTTT. As protein: CASSNMEMGDTQYF.

This clonotype was detected ten times or more. The V gene is TRBV12-3 or TRBV12-4, the J gene TRBJ1-2; TRBD1 agrees at 7 bases. V gave up 4 bases and J gave up 4 bases; unmatched junction bases: 3. The CDR3 runs to 13 residues. The CDR3 region has the DNA TGTGCCAGCAGTTCCCAGGGGGGCTATGGCTACACCTTC. Translating gives CASSSQGGYGYTF.

This chain links TRBV20-1 with TRBJ2-3; TRBD2 aligns across 7 bases. J gave up 5 bases and V 5 bases, and 7 bases lay outside the gene matches. This CDR3 is built from 13 residues. In germline, CDR1 is DFQATT, CDR2 SNEGSKA (reference sequence). The CDR3 coding sequence is TGCAGTGCTTGGGAGGGACCCAAAGATACGCAGTATTTT. It encodes CSAWEGPKDTQYF.

This clonotype has a handful of counts. This rearrangement joins TRBV12-3 or TRBV12-4 to TRBJ2-7, with D perhaps matching TRBD1 (7 bases). The length of the CDR3 is 14 residues. Trimming took 5 bases from V and 3 from J, leaving 14 bases between them. The CDR3 nucleotides read TGTGCCAGCAGTCGCGGGACAGCCTACTACGAGCAGTACTTC. It is translated as CASSRGTAYYEQYF.

This clonotype has only a few counts. The chain links TRBV24-1 to TRBJ2-7; 7 nucleotides line up with TRBD2. Unmatched junction bases numbered 8, after V lost 4 bases and J lost 6 bases. The germline CDR1 and CDR2 sequences are KGHDR and SFDVKD. The CDR3 covers 14 residues. CDR3 DNA: TGTGCCACCAGTGAAGGGCGGGAGACAAGCGAGCAGTACTTC. Encoded protein: CATSEGRETSEQYF.

The chain links TRBV14 to TRBJ2-3; possibly TRBD1 or TRBD2 for D (5 bases each). This CDR3 is built from 16 residues. With 0 bases removed from V and 4 bases from J, the gap between germline ends came to 14 bases. Germline values: CDR1 SGHDN, CDR2 FVKESK. The CDR3, as DNA: TGTGCCAGCAGCCAAGAATCGGGGCCTAAGGCAGATACGCAGTATTTT. Its protein product is CASSQESGPKADTQYF.

A few counts support this clonotype. This chain uses TRBV6-2 or TRBV6-3 with TRBJ1-5; 8 nucleotides match TRBD1. Germline CDR1 is MNHEY and CDR2 is SVGEGT. The CDR3 has 13 amino acids. Trimming cost V 6 bases and J 6 bases; bases outside gene matches: 4. CDR3 in DNA: TGTGCCAGCAGGGACAGGGCAAGTCAGCCCCAGCATTTT. This gives the protein CASRDRASQPQHF.

This chain uses TRBV19 with TRBJ1-5; tentatively, D is TRBD1 (6 bases). This CDR3 region has 15 residues. V was cut by 8 bases and J by 0 bases, with 14 bases left in between. Germline CDR1 LNHDA, CDR2 SQIVND (reference sequence). The CDR3 coding sequence is TGTGCCAGTCGGGCTAGGACAGATAGCAATCAGCCCCAGCATTTT. Encoded protein: CASRARTDSNQPQHF.

This clonotype was seen at least ten times. The chain employs TRBV28 and TRBJ2-6, with D hard to call. Per germline, CDR1 MDHEN and CDR2 SYDVKM. The CDR3 has 14 amino acids. V was cut by 3 bases and J by 0 bases, with 3 bases left in between. The CDR3 bases are TGTGCCAGCAGTTTTAGCTCTGGGGCCAACGTCCTGACTTTC. Translation: CASSFSSGANVLTF.

This clonotype showed up just a few times. This sequence joins TRBV5-1 and TRBJ1-1, with D hard to call. Germline lookup yields CDR1 SGHRS and CDR2 YFSETQ. This CDR3 comprises 15 residues. With 4 bases removed from V and 1 base from J, the gap between germline ends came to 14 bases. The CDR3 loop reads CASSPMMAGNTEAFF. The CDR3 region has the DNA TGCGCCAGCAGCCCAATGATGGCGGGGAACACTGAAGCTTTCTTT. Full variable domain (rest looked up from reference TRBV5-1 and TRBJ1-1): KAGVTQTPRYLIKTRGQQVTLSCSPISGHRSVSWYQQTPGQGLQFLFEYFSETQRNKGNFPGRFSGRQFSNSRSEMNVSTLELGDSALYLCASSPMMAGNTEAFFGQGTRLTVV.

In this sample, this clonotype turned up a few times. It is unclear where the CDR3 begins or ends on the DNA, so no DNA is shown, and the CDR3 is as TCRdb lists it. The gene calls are TRBV12-3 or TRBV12-4 and TRBJ2-2; the table assigns TRBD1, which was not confirmed against the DNA. The CDR3 length equals 18 residues, ends included. CDR3 in amino acids: CASSLQSDREYTGELFFF.

The J gene is TRBJ1-2, the V gene TRBV29-1; D remains unclear. The CDR3 runs 13 residues. Deletions cut 4 bases from V and 8 bases from J, with 17 bases between. Germline CDR1 is SQVTM and CDR2 is ANQGSEA. The chain's CDR3 is CSVAGWPGGGYTF. The CDR3 DNA reads as TGCAGCGTTGCTGGGTGGCCCGGAGGAGGCTACACCTTC.

This clonotype was picked up many times. This chain joins TRBV2 and TRBJ1-5; TRBD1 matches 7 bases. V was clipped by 6 bases and J by 1 base; unmatched bases: 3. Germline assignment: CDR1 SNHLY and CDR2 FYNNEI. The CDR3 has 14 amino acids. The CDR3 protein is CASRGDSSNQPQHF. CDR3 bases: TGTGCCAGCAGAGGGGACAGCAGCAATCAGCCCCAGCATTTT.